This entry features one TCR beta chain sequence. What it binds is not known. The draw of peripheral blood yielded approximately 10 milliliters from each donor. The entry originates in a study of blood T cells in healthy people across ages. Whole-study results and caveats: Roughly linearly, TCR beta diversity per million T cells fell as age increased. Both higher diversity and more naive CD4+ cells marked long-lived donors when set against aged donors.

Next came a second PCR, run for about 6 to 12 cycles, which used a sample-barcoded 5' primer along with a J-beta primer mix. The template-switch adaptor, which had 12 random nucleotides, put a tag on each cDNA molecule. One entry per CDR3 protein, called by TCRdb with MiXCR from the 5' RACE reads. The repertoire holds about 830,000 distinct CDR3 sequences, roughly 64% seen once, with approximately 23% in the top ten. The clonotype comes from a man in his thirties or forties in good health. The source material was blood.

The CDR3 is CSAIGTGTEIQETQYF. CDR3 sequence (DNA): TGCAGCGCTATAGGAACCGGGACAGAAATCCAAGAGACCCAGTACTTC. This chain connects TRBV29-1 to TRBJ2-5, with 7 bases matching TRBD1. The CDR3 contains 16 residues. In germline, CDR1 is SQVTM, CDR2 ANQGSEA. V shed 7 bases and J 1 base; nucleotides not matched to a gene: 15.